Listed here are 15 T cell receptor beta chains from one sample, sequenced in a study of Graves' ophthalmopathy and Graves' hyperthyroidism. Amplification of the TCR beta CDR3 regions used RNA transcripts (as template). HTBI primers were used in a first-round RT-PCR, which preceded a second-round multiplex PCR. MiXCR, run by TCRdb on the multiplex PCR reads, gives a single entry per CDR3 protein. The table shows some 1.1 million distinct CDR3 sequences, with about 35% occurring only once. Material for sequencing was peripheral blood or thyroid tissue (not recorded which). The receptors here all came from an adult man with Graves' hyperthyroidism.

This rearrangement joins TRBV10-2 to TRBJ1-2; TRBD1 might be the D (6 bases). Germline V CDR1 and CDR2: WSHSY, SAAADI. This CDR3 region has 15 residues. The V end was cut by 2 bases, the J end by 2 bases, with 12 bases between. In nucleotides, the CDR3 is TGCGCCAGCAGTGAGCCGGACAGCAGGAACTATGGCTACACCTTC. It is translated as CASSEPDSRNYGYTF.

This clonotype came up many times. The J gene is TRBJ1-4, the V gene TRBV6-6; D is uncertain. Trimming cost V 8 bases and J 11 bases, with 15 bases left between them. Germline CDR1 MNHNY, CDR2 SVGAGI (reference sequence). This CDR3 comprises 12 residues. This CDR3 reads CASVGGEEKLFF. CDR3 nucleotide sequence: TGTGCCAGCGTGGGTGGTGAAGAGAAACTGTTTTTT.

The table lists this clonotype with many counts. The gene calls are TRBV10-3 and TRBJ1-5; 7 nucleotides match TRBD1. The CDR3 is made up of 16 amino acids. The germline V gene encodes CDR1 ENHRY and CDR2 SYGVKD. The junction had 6 bases not matched to a gene; V was cut back by 3 bases and J by 1 base. CDR3 protein: CAISDPDRMSNQPQHF. The CDR3 nucleotides read TGTGCCATCAGTGACCCGGACAGGATGAGCAATCAGCCCCAGCATTTT.

To note about this clonotype: This may come from a read error, since a much larger clone is one base off. The chain joins TRBV20-1 to TRBJ1-2; TRBD1 agrees at 8 bases. The germline V gene encodes CDR1 DFQATT and CDR2 SNEGSKA (reference sequence). The CDR3 runs 15 residues. DNA for the CDR3: TGCAGTCCGCTCCCCCCCCGGACAGGGAACTATGGCTACGCCTTC. Its protein is CSPLPPRTGNYGYAF.

On this clonotype itself: A single base separates this from a much larger clone, so it may be a read error. V usage is TRBV10-3 and J usage is TRBJ2-7; no definite D call. The CDR3 has 13 residues. Germline V CDR1 and CDR2: ENHRY, SYGVKD. Trimming took 5 bases from V and 5 from J, leaving 13 bases between them. DNA for the CDR3: TGTGCCATCAGTTATGAACTCCCCGACGAGCAGTACTTC. It yields the protein CAISYELPDEQYF.

This chain connects TRBV19 to TRBJ2-2, with D unresolved. The CDR3 length is 15 residues. The germline V gene has CDR1 LNHDA and CDR2 SQIVND (reference sequence). Trimming left V 4 bases short and J 1 base short, with 10 bases between. The CDR3 DNA follows: TGTGCCAGTAGTAGGCCACATAAGAACACCGGGGAGCTGTTTTTT. Its translation is CASSRPHKNTGELFF.

This chain joins TRBV19 and TRBJ1-1, with TRBD1 identical over 7 bases. CDR1 and CDR2 from the germline V gene are LNHDA and SQIVND (reference sequence). V was pared by 5 bases and J by 5 bases, with 5 bases of the junction left unmatched. This CDR3 region has 13 residues. CDR3 DNA sequence: TGTGCCAGTAGTTTCGACAGGGTAACTGAAGCTTTCTTT. Its translation: CASSFDRVTEAFF.

This clonotype occurred many times. The genes are TRBV19 and TRBJ1-2; D is unclear. The V gene's germline CDR1 is LNHDA and CDR2 SQIVND (reference sequence). The CDR3 runs to 11 residues. Trimming cost V 8 bases and J 3 bases, with 7 bases left between them. The CDR3 nucleotides read TGTGCCAGTGGGCCGTACTATGGCTACACCTTC. It yields the protein CASGPYYGYTF.

This clonotype was counted many times. The chain employs TRBV11-2 and TRBJ1-5; D ambiguous. With 4 bases removed from V and 5 bases from J, the gap between germline ends came to 12 bases. The CDR3 length is 14 residues. The germline CDR1 and CDR2 sequences are SGHAT and FQNNGV. The CDR3 loop is CASSSGPLDQPQHF. DNA for the CDR3: TGTGCCAGCAGCTCCGGGCCATTGGATCAGCCCCAGCATTTT.

V gene TRBV7-2 combines with J gene TRBJ2-5; D is tentatively TRBD1 or TRBD2 (6 bases each). CDR1 and CDR2 (germline): SGHTA, FQGNSA. Deletions cut 1 base from V and 6 bases from J, with 15 bases between. The length of the CDR3 is 15 residues. CDR3 in amino acids: CASSLVTGAGKTQYF. The CDR3 DNA sequence: TGTGCCAGCAGCTTAGTGACGGGGGCAGGTAAGACCCAGTACTTC.

The CDR3 region is CASSFRITYEQYF. CDR3 bases: TGTGCCAGCAGCTTTAGAATTACCTACGAGCAGTACTTC. The chain recombines TRBV7-2 with TRBJ2-7; no definite D call. CDR3 length: 13 residues. The germline CDR1 and CDR2 sequences are SGHTA and FQGNSA. Trimming pared 3 bases from V and 2 bases from J, leaving 8 bases between.

At least ten counts were recorded for this clonotype. This chain joins TRBV10-2 and TRBJ1-1, with D tentatively TRBD1 (6 bases). Trimming pared 3 bases from V and 5 bases from J, leaving 13 bases between. This CDR3 has 14 amino acids. Germline-derived CDR1 and CDR2 are WSHSY and SAAADI. The CDR3 DNA sequence: TGCGCCAGCAGTGAAGCAGGGGTAATAACTGAAGCTTTCTTT. Residues: CASSEAGVITEAFF.

There are many counts of this clonotype. The gene calls are TRBV15 and TRBJ1-2; possible D gene TRBD1, 6 bases. Germline values: CDR1 LNHNV, CDR2 YYDKDF (reference sequence). With 5 bases removed from V and 5 bases from J, the gap between germline ends came to 9 bases. This CDR3 has 12 amino acids. The CDR3 protein is CATSPQGYGYTF. CDR3 nucleotides: TGTGCCACCAGCCCACAGGGTTATGGCTACACCTTC.

This clonotype came up a few times. The chain uses TRBV4-3 and TRBJ2-7; D is ambiguous. Between the trimmed V and J ends, which lost 0 bases and 2 bases, there was a span of 5 bases. The CDR3 has 13 amino acids. From germline, CDR1 is LGHNA and CDR2 YSLEER. CDR3 protein: CASSQEEPYEQYF. DNA of the CDR3: TGCGCCAGCAGCCAAGAAGAGCCCTACGAGCAGTACTTC.

This clonotype was recorded many times. V gene TRBV11-2 combines with J gene TRBJ2-5; D tentatively fits TRBD1 or TRBD2 (5 bases each). Germline CDR1 is SGHAT and CDR2 is FQNNGV. V lost 3 bases and J lost 5, with 10 bases in between. The CDR3 length is 13 residues. CDR3 DNA: TGTGCCAGCAGCTTCCAGGGAGTGGAGACCCAGTACTTC. Its translation is CASSFQGVETQYF.